This is a list of T cell receptor beta chains from one sample in a study of OX40 agonist ivuxolimab in advanced cancers. Measured with immunoSEQ multiplex PCR; TCRdb has only the in-frame clones, and not every one. This table has approximately 45,000 clones, about 90% appearing once. Specimen: CD4+ or CD8+ T cells sorted from blood, collected in a trial of the OX40 agonist ivuxolimab. These receptors were taken from an adult with an advanced solid tumor such as melanoma, head and neck, liver or kidney cancer. Both conserved end residues are part of each CDR3. The order of the fields is J gene, D gene, V gene, clone size, CDR3 protein, CDR3 DNA. The D gene is left open where the match is weak. Clone size, where shown, is once, few, many, or a class for clones that have expanded.

>TRBJ2-1|-|TRBV6-1|-
CASSWVYEQFF
TGTGCCAGCAGTTGGGTATATGAGCAGTTCTTC
>TRBJ2-1|-|TRBV28|-
CASSNPLGGQFF
TGTGCCAGCAGTAACCCGCTGGGGGGGCAGTTCTTC
>TRBJ1-1|-|TRBV4-1|-
CASSQVWGRATEAFF
TGCGCCAGCAGCCAAGTTTGGGGGAGAGCCACTGAAGCTTTCTTT
>TRBJ2-5|-|TRBV19|-
CATSRGAGEETQYF
TGTGCCACCTCCCGTGGGGCAGGGGAAGAGACCCAGTACTTC
>TRBJ2-2|-|TRBV10-3|-
CAISEHEGGELFF
TGTGCCATCAGTGAGCATGAGGGGGGGGAGCTGTTTTTT
>TRBJ1-6|TRBD1|TRBV28|-
CASSLNRGASPLHF
TGTGCCAGCAGTTTGAACAGGGGAGCCTCACCCCTCCACTTT
>TRBJ2-1|TRBD2|TRBV4-2|-
CASSHQWTSGGSNEQFF
TGTGCCAGCAGCCATCAATGGACTAGCGGGGGCTCCAATGAGCAGTTCTTC
>TRBJ1-5|-|TRBV30|-
CAWSPNQSNQPQHF
TGTGCCTGGAGTCCCAACCAGAGCAATCAGCCCCAGCATTTT
>TRBJ2-3|TRBD2|TRBV4-1|-
CASSPRLAASTDTQYF
TGCGCCAGCAGCCCCCGACTAGCGGCTAGCACAGATACGCAGTATTTT
>TRBJ1-6|TRBD1|TRBV27|-
CASSTGTGQGPLHF
TGTGCCAGCAGCACGGGGACAGGCCAAGGGCCCCTCCACTTT
>TRBJ2-7|-|TRBV9|-
CASSVVGDVAEQYF
TGTGCCAGCAGCGTAGTAGGGGATGTTGCCGAGCAGTACTTC
>TRBJ1-3|-|TRBV7-9|few
CASSPWTADTIYF
TGTGCCAGCAGCCCTTGGACAGCGGACACCATATATTTT
>TRBJ2-7|TRBD1|TRBV7-6|-
CASREGTGLDEQYF
TGTGCCAGCAGAGAGGGGACAGGCTTGGACGAGCAGTACTTC
>TRBJ1-2|-|TRBV7-2|-
CASSLIGPSYGYTF
TGTGCCAGCAGCTTAATCGGACCGAGCTATGGCTACACCTTC
>TRBJ1-1|-|TRBV4-1|-
CASSQGERTEAFF
TGCGCCAGCAGCCAAGGGGAACGCACTGAAGCTTTCTTT
>TRBJ1-4|-|TRBV14|-
CASSPMGVGEKLFF
TGTGCCAGCAGCCCAATGGGGGTAGGAGAAAAACTGTTTTTT
>TRBJ1-6|-|TRBV6-5|-
CASSYSGSVGNSPLHF
TGTGCCAGCAGTTACTCAGGCTCGGTGGGTAATTCACCCCTCCACTTT
>TRBJ2-7|-|TRBV7-6|-
CASSLQLADAYEQYF
TGTGCCAGCAGCTTACAACTAGCAGACGCCTACGAGCAGTACTTC
>TRBJ1-1|-|TRBV4-1|-
CASSQDLGRPSEAFF
TGCGCCAGCAGCCAAGATCTTGGGCGGCCCAGCGAGGCTTTCTTT
>TRBJ2-2|-|TRBV6-5|-
CASSSLRAYTGELFF
TGTGCCAGCAGCTCCCTGAGGGCGTACACCGGGGAGCTGTTTTTT
>TRBJ1-2|-|TRBV7-9|-
CASSLEGNGYTF
TGTGCCAGCAGCTTAGAAGGTAATGGCTACACCTTC
>TRBJ2-1|-|TRBV28|-
CASSWTDNEQFF
TGTGCCAGCAGTTGGACTGACAATGAGCAGTTCTTC
>TRBJ1-2|-|TRBV28|-
CAISRAANYGYTF
TGTGCCATCTCACGGGCAGCAAACTATGGCTACACCTTC
>TRBJ2-1|TRBD2|TRBV27|-
CASSLFTLAGRADNEQFF
TGTGCCAGCAGTTTATTCACTTTAGCGGGGAGGGCCGACAATGAGCAGTTCTTC
>TRBJ1-1|-|TRBV4-1|few
CASSHDSSYTEAFF
TGCGCCAGCAGCCACGACAGCTCCTACACTGAAGCTTTCTTT
>TRBJ1-6|-|TRBV30|-
CAWSKTANSPLHF
TGTGCCTGGAGCAAGACAGCGAATTCACCCCTCCACTTT
>TRBJ2-7|TRBD2|TRBV6-5|-
CASSYGTSDEQYF
TGTGCCAGCAGTTACGGGACTAGCGACGAGCAGTACTTC
>TRBJ2-3|TRBD1|TRBV9|-
CASSVEGARTDTQYF
TGTGCCAGCAGCGTAGAGGGGGCGCGCACAGATACGCAGTATTTT
>TRBJ2-3|-|TRBV7-9|few
CASSLIQDTQYF
TGTGCCAGCAGCTTAATTCAAGATACGCAGTATTTT
>TRBJ2-7|TRBD2|TRBV7-2|medium-sized
CASSAEGLAGGTYEQYF
TGTGCCAGCAGCGCCGAGGGACTAGCGGGAGGGACCTACGAGCAGTACTTC
>TRBJ2-2|TRBD1|TRBV4-1|-
CASSRRTGTGELFF
TGCGCCAGCAGCCGCCGGACAGGGACCGGGGAGCTGTTTTTT
>TRBJ1-6|-|TRBV4-1|-
CASSQDEFGGTAYNSPLHF
TGCGCCAGCAGCCAAGATGAGTTCGGGGGAACGGCCTATAATTCACCCCTCCACTTT
>TRBJ2-3|-|TRBV6-1|once
CASTQQESTDTQYF
TGTGCCAGCACCCAACAGGAGAGCACAGATACGCAGTATTTT
>TRBJ1-1|-|TRBV19|-
CASGGSGAFF
TGTGCCTCTGGGGGGTCGGGTGCTTTCTTT
>TRBJ2-3|-|TRBV9|-
CASSVDPGRFADTQYF
TGTGCCAGCAGCGTAGATCCAGGGAGGTTCGCAGATACGCAGTATTTT
>TRBJ1-6|-|TRBV6-5|once
CASSYSRDGYSPLHF
TGTGCCAGCAGTTACTCGAGGGACGGTTACTCACCCCTCCACTTT
>TRBJ2-1|-|TRBV9|once
CASSLSDWGSYNEQFF
TGTGCCAGCAGTCTTTCGGACTGGGGAAGTTACAATGAGCAGTTCTTC
>TRBJ1-2|-|TRBV10-1|-
CASGRAPTLCGYTF
TGCGCCAGCGGCCGGGCCCCAACCCTCTGTGGCTACACCTTC
>TRBJ2-1|-|TRBV4-1|-
CASASSTSSYNEQFF
TGCGCCAGCGCCTCTTCTACGAGCTCCTACAATGAGCAGTTCTTC
>TRBJ1-5|TRBD1|TRBV5-6|-
CASSLAGTGGFSNQPQHF
TGTGCCAGCAGCTTGGCCGGGACAGGGGGTTTTAGCAATCAGCCCCAGCATTTT
>TRBJ2-2|TRBD2|TRBV27|-
CASSSSWGRAFTGELFF
TGTGCCAGCAGTTCCTCCTGGGGGAGGGCCTTCACCGGGGAGCTGTTTTTT